A single count supports the clone carrying this T cell receptor (beta chain). Produced via immunoSEQ multiplex PCR; TCRdb's table is partial and in-frame only. Among 86,000 or so clones listed, more than 60% were seen once. With 0 bases removed from V and 5 bases from J, the gap between germline ends came to 16 bases. CDR1 and CDR2 (germline): WNHNN, SYGVQD (reference sequence). CDR3 size: 16 residues. The data were obtained in a study of radiotherapy plus CTLA-4 blockade in lung cancer. The chain links TRBV10-1 to TRBJ2-5; a possible D gene is TRBD1 (6 bases). The receptor was derived from a human donor with non-small cell lung cancer who had a partial response to radiotherapy plus ipilimumab. Some clones in this sample may be carry-over from other donors' samples. Sample: peripheral blood, taken from a patient treated with radiotherapy plus ipilimumab. The CDR3 reads CASSESGAERVETQYF. DNA for the CDR3: TGCGCCAGCAGTGAGTCGGGGGCGGAACGGGTGGAGACCCAGTACTTC.